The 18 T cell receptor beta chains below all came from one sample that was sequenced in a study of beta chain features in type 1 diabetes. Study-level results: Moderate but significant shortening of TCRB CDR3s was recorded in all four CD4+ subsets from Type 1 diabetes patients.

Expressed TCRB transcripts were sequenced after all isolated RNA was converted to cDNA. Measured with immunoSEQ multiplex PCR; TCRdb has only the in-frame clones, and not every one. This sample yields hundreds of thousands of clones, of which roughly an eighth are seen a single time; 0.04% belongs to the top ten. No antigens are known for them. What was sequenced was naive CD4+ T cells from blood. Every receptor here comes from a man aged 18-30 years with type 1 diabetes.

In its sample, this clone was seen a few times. CDR3 in amino acids: CASSRQDQPQHF. CDR3 bases: TGTGCCAGCAGCCGACAAGATCAGCCCCAGCATTTT. The chain is built from TRBV7-9 and TRBJ1-5; D is undetermined. CDR1 is SEHNR and CDR2 is FQNEAQ in the germline V gene (reference sequence). The CDR3 has 12 residues. V was trimmed by 5 bases and J by 5 bases, leaving 7 bases between them.

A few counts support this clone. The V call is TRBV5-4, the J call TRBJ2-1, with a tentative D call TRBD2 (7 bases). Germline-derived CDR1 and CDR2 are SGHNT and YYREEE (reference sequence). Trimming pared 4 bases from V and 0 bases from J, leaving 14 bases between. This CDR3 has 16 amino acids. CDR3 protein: CASSIRGGLSYNEQFF. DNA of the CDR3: TGTGCCAGCAGCATACGCGGGGGCCTCTCCTACAATGAGCAGTTCTTC. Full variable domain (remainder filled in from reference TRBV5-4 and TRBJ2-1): ETGVTQSPTHLIKTRGQQVTLRCSSQSGHNTVSWYQQALGQGPQFIFQYYREEENGRGNFPPRFSGLQFPNYSSELNVNALELDDSALYLCASSIRGGLSYNEQFFGPGTRLTVL.

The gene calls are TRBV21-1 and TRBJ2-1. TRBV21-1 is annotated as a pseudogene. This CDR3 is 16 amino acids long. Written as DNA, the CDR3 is TGTGCCAGCAGCAAAGACGGAAAAAGGGTGTACAATGAGCAGTTCTTC. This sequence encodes CASSKDGKRVYNEQFF.

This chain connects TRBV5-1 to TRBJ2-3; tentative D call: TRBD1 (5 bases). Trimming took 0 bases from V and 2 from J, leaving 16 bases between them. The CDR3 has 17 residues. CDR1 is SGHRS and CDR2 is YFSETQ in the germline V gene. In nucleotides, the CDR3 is TGCGCCAGCAGCTTGGGTCTTGGGGCCGAAATCACAGATACGCAGTATTTT. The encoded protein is CASSLGLGAEITDTQYF.

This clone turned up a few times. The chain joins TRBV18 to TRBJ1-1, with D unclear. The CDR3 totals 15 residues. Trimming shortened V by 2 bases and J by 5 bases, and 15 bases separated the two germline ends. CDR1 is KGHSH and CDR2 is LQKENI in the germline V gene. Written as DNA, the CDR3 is TGTGCCAGCTCACCAACCGGCGAAGGTACGACTGAAGCTTTCTTT. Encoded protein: CASSPTGEGTTEAFF.

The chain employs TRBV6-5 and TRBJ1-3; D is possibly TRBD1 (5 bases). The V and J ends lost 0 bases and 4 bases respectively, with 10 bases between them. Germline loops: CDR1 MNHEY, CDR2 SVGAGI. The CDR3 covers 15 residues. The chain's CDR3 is CASSYSGGFGNTIYF. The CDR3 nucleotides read TGTGCCAGCAGTTACTCTGGGGGTTTCGGAAACACCATATATTTT.

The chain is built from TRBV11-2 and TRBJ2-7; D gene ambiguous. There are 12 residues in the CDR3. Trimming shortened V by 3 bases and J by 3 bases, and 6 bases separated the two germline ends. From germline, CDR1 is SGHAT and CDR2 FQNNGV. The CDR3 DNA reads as TGTGCCAGCAGCTTGTCGGACTACGAGCAGTACTTC. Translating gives CASSLSDYEQYF.

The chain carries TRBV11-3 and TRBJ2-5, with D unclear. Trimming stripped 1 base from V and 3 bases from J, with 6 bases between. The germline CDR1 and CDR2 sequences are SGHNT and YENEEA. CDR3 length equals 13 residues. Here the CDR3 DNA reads TGTGCCAGCAGCTTAGGCCAGAAAGAGACCCAGTACTTC. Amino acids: CASSLGQKETQYF.

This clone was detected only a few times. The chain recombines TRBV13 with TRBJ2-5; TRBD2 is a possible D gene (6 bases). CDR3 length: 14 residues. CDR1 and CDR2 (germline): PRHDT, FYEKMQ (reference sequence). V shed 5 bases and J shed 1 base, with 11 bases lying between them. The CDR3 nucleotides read TGTGCCAGCAGCCCTAGGGACTTCCAAGAGACCCAGTACTTC. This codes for CASSPRDFQETQYF.

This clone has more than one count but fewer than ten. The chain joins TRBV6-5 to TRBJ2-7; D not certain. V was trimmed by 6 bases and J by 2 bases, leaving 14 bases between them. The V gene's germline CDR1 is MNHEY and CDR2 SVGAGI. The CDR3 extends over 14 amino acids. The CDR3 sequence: CASSPRVVTYEQYF. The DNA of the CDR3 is TGTGCCAGCAGCCCCCGAGTCGTGACCTACGAGCAGTACTTC.

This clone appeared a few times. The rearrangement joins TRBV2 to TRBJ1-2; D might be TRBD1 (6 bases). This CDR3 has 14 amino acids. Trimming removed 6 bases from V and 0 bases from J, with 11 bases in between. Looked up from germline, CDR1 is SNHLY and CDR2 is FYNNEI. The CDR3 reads CASREDRANYGYTF. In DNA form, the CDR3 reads TGTGCCAGCAGGGAGGACAGAGCTAACTATGGCTACACCTTC.

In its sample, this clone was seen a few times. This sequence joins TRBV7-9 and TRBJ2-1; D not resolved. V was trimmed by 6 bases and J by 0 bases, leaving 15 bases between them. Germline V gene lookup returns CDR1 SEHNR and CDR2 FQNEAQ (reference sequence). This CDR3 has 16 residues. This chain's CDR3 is CASSRDFLSSYNEQFF. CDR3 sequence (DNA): TGTGCCAGCAGTCGCGACTTTCTCAGCTCCTACAATGAGCAGTTCTTC.

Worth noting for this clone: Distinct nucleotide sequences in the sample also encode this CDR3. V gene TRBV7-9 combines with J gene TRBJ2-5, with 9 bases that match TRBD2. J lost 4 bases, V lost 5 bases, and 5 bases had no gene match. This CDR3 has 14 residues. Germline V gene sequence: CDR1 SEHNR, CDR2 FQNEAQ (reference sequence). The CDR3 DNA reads TGTGCCAGCAGCCCGGGACTAGCTGGAGAGACCCAGTACTTC. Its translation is CASSPGLAGETQYF.

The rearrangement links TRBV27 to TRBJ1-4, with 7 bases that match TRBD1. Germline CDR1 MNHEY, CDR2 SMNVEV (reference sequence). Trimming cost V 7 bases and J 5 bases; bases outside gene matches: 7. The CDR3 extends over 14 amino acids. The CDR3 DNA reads TGTGCCAGCAAAACGAACAGGGGAAATGAAAAACTGTTTTTT. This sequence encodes CASKTNRGNEKLFF.

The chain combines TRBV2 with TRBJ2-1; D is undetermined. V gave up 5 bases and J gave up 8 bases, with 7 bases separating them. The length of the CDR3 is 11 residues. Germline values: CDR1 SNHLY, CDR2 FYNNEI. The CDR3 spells CASSRGDEQFF. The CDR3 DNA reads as TGTGCCAGCAGTCGTGGCGATGAGCAGTTCTTC.

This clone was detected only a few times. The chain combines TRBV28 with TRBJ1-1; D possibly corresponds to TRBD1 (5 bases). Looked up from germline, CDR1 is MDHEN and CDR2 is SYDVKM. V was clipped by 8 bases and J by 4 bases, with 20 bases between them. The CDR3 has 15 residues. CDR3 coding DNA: TGTGCCAGCGTCTCCTCCAAAGCAGGGTCCACTGAAGCTTTCTTT. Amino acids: CASVSSKAGSTEAFF. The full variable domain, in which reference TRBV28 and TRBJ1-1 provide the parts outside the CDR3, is DVKVTQSSRYLVKRTGEKVFLECVQDMDHENMFWYRQDPGLGLRLIYFSYDVKMKEKGDIPEGYSVSREKKERFSLILESASTNQTSMYLCASVSSKAGSTEAFFGQGTRLTVV.

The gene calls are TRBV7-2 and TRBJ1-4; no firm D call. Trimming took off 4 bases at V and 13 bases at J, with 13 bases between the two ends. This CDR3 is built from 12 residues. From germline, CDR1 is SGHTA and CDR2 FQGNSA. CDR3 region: CASSSDPSGLFF. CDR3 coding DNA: TGTGCCAGCAGCTCCGACCCGAGTGGACTGTTTTTT.

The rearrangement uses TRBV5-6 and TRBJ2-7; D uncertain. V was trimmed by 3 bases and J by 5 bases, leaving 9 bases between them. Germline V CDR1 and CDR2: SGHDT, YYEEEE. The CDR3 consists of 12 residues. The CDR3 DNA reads TGTGCCAGCAGCTGGACGGCCGACGAGCAGTACTTC. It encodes CASSWTADEQYF.